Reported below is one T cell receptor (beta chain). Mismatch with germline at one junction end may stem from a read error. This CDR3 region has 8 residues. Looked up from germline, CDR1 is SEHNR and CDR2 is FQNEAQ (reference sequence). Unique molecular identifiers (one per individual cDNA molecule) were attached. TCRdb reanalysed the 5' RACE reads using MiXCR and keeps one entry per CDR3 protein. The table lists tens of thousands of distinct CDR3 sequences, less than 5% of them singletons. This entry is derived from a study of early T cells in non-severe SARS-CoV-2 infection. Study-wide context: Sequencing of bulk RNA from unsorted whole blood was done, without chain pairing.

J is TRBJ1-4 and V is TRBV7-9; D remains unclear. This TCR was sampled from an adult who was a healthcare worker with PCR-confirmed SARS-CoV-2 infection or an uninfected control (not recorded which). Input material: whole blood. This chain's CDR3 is CASSLLRF. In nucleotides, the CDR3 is TGTGCCAGCAGCTTACTTCGTTTT. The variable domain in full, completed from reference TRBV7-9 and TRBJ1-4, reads DTGVSQNPRHKITKRGQNVTFRCDPISEHNRLYWYRQTLGQGPEFLTYFQNEAQLEKSRLLSDRFSAERPKGSFSTLEIQRTEQGDSAMYLCASSLLRFGSGTQLSVL.